A selection of T cell receptor beta chains follows, all from one sample in a study of blood T cell repertoires in COVID-19. Method: immunoSEQ multiplex PCR; TCRdb's copy keeps in-frame clones and lacks some. The sample lists about 400,000 clones, about nine tenths seen once, with approximately 1.5% in the top ten. Material for sequencing was PBMCs or T cells enriched from blood (not recorded which). The origin of the receptors is a woman in her 30s who had recovered from COVID-19. CDR3s include the opening cysteine and the closing phenylalanine or tryptophan. Fields, in order: clone size, D gene, J gene, V gene, CDR3 DNA, CDR3 protein. The D gene is left open where the match is weak. Not every row has a clone size; where given, it reads once, few, many or a size class.

>few|-|TRBJ1-2|TRBV7-9
TGTGCCAGCAGCCCAGGGGCTGGCTACACCTTC
CASSPGAGYTF
>-|TRBD2|TRBJ2-5|TRBV9
TGTGCCAGCAGCGCCCCACTCGGGGGGGGCCGAGAGACCCAGTACTTC
CASSAPLGGGRETQYF
>-|-|TRBJ1-6|TRBV30
TGTGCCTGGGACAGCAATAGTCCAAATTCACCCCTCCACTTT
CAWDSNSPNSPLHF
>-|-|TRBJ2-3|TRBV7-9
TGTGCCAGCAGCTTAGATGGTGGTGCGGATACGCAGTATTTT
CASSLDGGADTQYF
>-|-|TRBJ2-5|TRBV9
TGTGCCAGCAGCGTAGCCTTAGGGGGTGGGGAGACCCAGTACTTC
CASSVALGGGETQYF
>-|-|TRBJ2-5|TRBV5-1
TGCGCCAGCCAACGGAAAGGGGCGCAGGAGACCCAGTACTTC
CASQRKGAQETQYF
>-|TRBD1|TRBJ1-5|TRBV7-6
TGTGCCAGCAGCCCCGGACAGGGACCCAATCAGCCCCAGCATTTT
CASSPGQGPNQPQHF
>once|TRBD1|TRBJ2-3|TRBV7-3
TGTGCCAGCAGCTTCGGACAGGGGAGGAGGGACACAGATACGCAGTATTTT
CASSFGQGRRDTDTQYF
>-|TRBD1|TRBJ2-3|TRBV24-1
TGTGCCACCAGTGATCGGGACAGGGGAACAGATACGCAGTATTTT
CATSDRDRGTDTQYF
>-|-|TRBJ2-4|TRBV5-1
TGCGCCAGCAGCTTGGCTCTAGCCAAAAACATTCAGTACTTC
CASSLALAKNIQYF
>-|-|TRBJ1-1|TRBV19
TGTGCCAGTAGTAGTGAACAGGCTCGGAACACTGAAGCTTTCTTT
CASSSEQARNTEAFF
>-|TRBD1|TRBJ2-1|TRBV19
TGTGCCAGTAGAAACCAGGACAGGGACGAGCAGTTCTTC
CASRNQDRDEQFF
>-|-|TRBJ1-6|TRBV2
TGTGCCAGCAGTCAAGCACAGGGAATAAATAATTCACCCCTCCACTTT
CASSQAQGINNSPLHF
>-|TRBD1|TRBJ2-7|TRBV14
TGTGCCAGCAGAGGACAGGCCACCTACGAGCAGTACTTC
CASRGQATYEQYF
>-|-|TRBJ1-6|TRBV6-5
TGTGCCAGCAGCTATGGTTCGGGGAGTTCACCCCTCCACTTT
CASSYGSGSSPLHF
>-|TRBD1|TRBJ2-3|TRBV7-2
TGTGCCAGCAGCTGGGACAGGGGAGAAACAGATACGCAGTATTTT
CASSWDRGETDTQYF
>-|TRBD1|TRBJ1-6|TRBV7-2
TGTGCCAGCAGCTTATATCCGAGACAGGGGACTTCACCCCTCCACTTT
CASSLYPRQGTSPLHF
>-|TRBD2|TRBJ2-1|TRBV15
TGTGCCACTAGGTCTAGCGGGAGCAATGAGCAGTTCTTC
CATRSSGSNEQFF
>-|TRBD1|TRBJ1-2|TRBV19
TGTGCCAGTACCCAATCCGCACAGGGGGCCTCTGGCTACACCTTC
CASTQSAQGASGYTF
>few|-|TRBJ1-2|TRBV28
TGTGCCAGCAGTAGACGGAGTTATGGCTACACCTTC
CASSRRSYGYTF
>-|-|TRBJ2-1|TRBV19
TGTGCCAGTAGCCCATACCGCCTGGGGGGATATGAGCAGTTCTTC
CASSPYRLGGYEQFF
>-|TRBD2|TRBJ2-1|TRBV14
TGTGCCAGCAGCCAAGGGGTAGCGGGGTACAATGAGCAGTTCTTC
CASSQGVAGYNEQFF
>-|TRBD2|TRBJ2-3|TRBV4-1
TGCGCCAGCAGCCTTCTAGCGGGAGGCGGCACAGATACGCAGTATTTT
CASSLLAGGGTDTQYF
>-|TRBD1|TRBJ2-7|TRBV11-2
TGTGCCAGCAGCTCGGGACAGGGAGGGTACGAGCAGTACTTC
CASSSGQGGYEQYF
>-|-|TRBJ1-3|TRBV9
TGTGCCAGCAGCGTAGTTTCGGGAATGAGCGGAAACACCATATATTTT
CASSVVSGMSGNTIYF
>-|TRBD1|TRBJ1-2|TRBV5-1
TGCGCCAGCAGCCCTCCGGGACAGGGCGTTAGTGGCTACACCTTC
CASSPPGQGVSGYTF